The 21 T cell receptor beta chains presented below share a single source sample, sequenced in a study of blood T cells in healthy people across ages. A sample-barcoded 5' primer and a J-beta primer mix were used in a second PCR of about 6 to 12 cycles. TCRdb redid the calling of the 5' RACE reads with MiXCR, one entry per CDR3 protein. The repertoire includes roughly 800,000 distinct CDR3 sequences, 36% of them detected once, and 10% to 15% sits in the top ten. The sequenced sample consisted of blood. The origin of the receptors is a man between 18 and 35 years old in good health.

V gene TRBV6-6 combines with J gene TRBJ2-7; 11 bases line up with TRBD2. CDR1 and CDR2 (germline): MNHNY, SVGAGI (reference sequence). Trimming cost V 1 base and J 7 bases; bases outside gene matches: 6. This CDR3 is 15 amino acids long. The CDR3 DNA follows: TGTGCCAGCAGTTACTTTAGCGGGGGGGCCGATGAGCAGTACTTC. Amino acid sequence: CASSYFSGGADEQYF.

This clonotype appeared a few times. This chain joins TRBV7-9 and TRBJ1-2; D ambiguous. V lost 0 bases to trimming and J lost 2 bases, with 10 bases between them. Germline-derived CDR1 and CDR2 are SEHNR and FQNEAQ (reference sequence). The CDR3 has 15 residues. The chain's CDR3 is CASSLARQANYGYTF. The DNA for the CDR3 is TGTGCCAGCAGCTTAGCAAGGCAGGCGAACTATGGCTACACCTTC.

This clonotype has a handful of counts. The rearrangement joins TRBV20-1 to TRBJ1-3; D gene unclear. Trimming removed 6 bases from V and 2 bases from J, with 11 bases in between. The CDR3 runs to 13 residues. Germline CDR1 is DFQATT and CDR2 is SNEGSKA (reference sequence). CDR3 in DNA: TGCAGTGCCCCGGATGGAGCTGGAAACACCATATATTTT. This encodes CSAPDGAGNTIYF.

The chain employs TRBV12-3 or TRBV12-4 and TRBJ1-5; TRBD1 is a possible D gene (6 bases). Trimming removed 7 bases from V and 2 bases from J, with 12 bases in between. This CDR3 has 14 residues. CDR3 region: CASTGGPGNQPQHF. CDR3 in DNA: TGTGCCAGCACTGGGGGGCCGGGCAATCAGCCCCAGCATTTT.

This clonotype was picked up one time. A much larger clone sits a single nucleotide away, making a read error possible. This chain links TRBV7-2 with TRBJ2-6; tentatively, D is TRBD2 (6 bases). The CDR3 extends over 17 amino acids. In germline, CDR1 is SGHTA, CDR2 FQGNSA. The CDR3 DNA reads TGTGCCAGCAGCTTAGCGGGGGGATACTCTGGGGCCACCGTCCTGACTTTC. This encodes CASSLAGGYSGATVLTF.

V gene TRBV12-3 or TRBV12-4 combines with J gene TRBJ1-6; weak D call: TRBD1 (5 bases). The V and J ends lost 7 bases and 5 bases respectively, with 12 bases between them. This CDR3 comprises 14 residues. CDR3: CASTAGGDNSPLHF. CDR3 sequence (DNA): TGTGCCAGCACCGCCGGGGGGGATAATTCACCCCTCCACTTT.

This chain joins TRBV2 and TRBJ1-2; D is unresolved. This CDR3 is 13 amino acids long. CDR1 SNHLY and CDR2 FYNNEI come from the germline V gene. V was clipped by 1 base and J by 4 bases, with 7 bases between them. The CDR3: CASSEDNPYGYTF. The CDR3 DNA follows: TGTGCCAGCAGTGAAGACAACCCCTATGGCTACACCTTC.

Details on this clonotype: The CDR3 ends on some other residue instead of the conserved phenylalanine or tryptophan, so this is likely a read error. It is unclear where the CDR3 begins or ends on the DNA, so no DNA is shown, and the CDR3 is as TCRdb lists it. V gene TRBV7-2 combines with J gene TRBJ2-5; the table calls TRBD2, which could not be checked here. The CDR3 is made up of 14 amino acids, end residues included. Germline CDR1 and CDR2: SGHTA and FQGNSA. The CDR3 loop is CASSLENSGYTFGS.

This chain joins TRBV7-2 and TRBJ1-1; 8 nucleotides line up with TRBD1. The CDR3 has 18 amino acids. Losses at the gene ends were 7 bases for V and 2 bases for J; bases not matched to a gene: 18. Germline V lookup: CDR1 SGHTA, CDR2 FQGNSA. In DNA, the CDR3 is TGTGCCAGCAACTCCAACTTGGACAGGGTAGGGCCCAACACTGAAGCTTTCTTT. Protein product: CASNSNLDRVGPNTEAFF.

The V gene is TRBV11-2, the J gene TRBJ2-3; a weak D match, TRBD1 (6 bases). The germline V gene encodes CDR1 SGHAT and CDR2 FQNNGV. Between the trimmed V and J ends, which lost 0 bases and 2 bases, there was a span of 12 bases. The CDR3 runs to 16 residues. The CDR3 DNA is TGTGCCAGCAGCTTAGATGGCCAGGGGTACACAGATACGCAGTATTTT. Protein: CASSLDGQGYTDTQYF.

This clonotype turned up a few times. A much larger clone is a single base away; this may be a read error. The rearrangement joins TRBV11-2 to TRBJ2-4; the D gene could be TRBD1 or TRBD2 (5 bases each). From germline, CDR1 is SGHAT and CDR2 FQNNGV. The length of the CDR3 is 16 residues. The CDR3 reads CANSLVGVRAKNIQYF. CDR3 DNA sequence: TGTGCCAACAGCTTAGTGGGGGTACGGGCCAAAAACATTCAGTACTTC.

This clonotype was seen a few times. This chain links TRBV29-1 with TRBJ2-7; no definite D call. Trimming left V 3 bases short and J 7 bases short, with 10 bases between. Germline V lookup: CDR1 SQVTM, CDR2 ANQGSEA. The CDR3 runs to 11 residues. The CDR3 DNA reads as TGCAGCGTTGAGGGTTTGGGTGAGCAGTACTTC. Translation: CSVEGLGEQYF.

This chain uses TRBV2 with TRBJ2-2; weak D call: TRBD1 (5 bases). Germline V gene sequence: CDR1 SNHLY, CDR2 FYNNEI. This CDR3 contains 15 residues. V was pared by 6 bases and J by 0 bases, with 11 bases between. CDR3 sequence: CASSLTVANTGELFF. The CDR3 DNA follows: TGTGCCAGCAGCCTGACAGTCGCGAACACCGGGGAGCTGTTTTTT.

This clonotype has more than one count but fewer than ten. This chain uses TRBV9 with TRBJ2-3; 7 bases line up with TRBD2. J gave up 14 bases and V 4 bases, and 10 bases lay outside the gene matches. Germline CDR1 and CDR2: SGDLS and YYNGEE. This CDR3 has 12 amino acids. The CDR3 spells CASSPGRGTSYF. CDR3 coding DNA: TGTGCCAGCAGCCCAGGGAGGGGAACCTCGTATTTT.

This clonotype was seen ten or more times. The chain joins TRBV27 to TRBJ2-7, with D perhaps TRBD1 (6 bases). CDR1 is MNHEY and CDR2 is SMNVEV in the germline V gene (reference sequence). V was clipped by 7 bases and J by 2 bases, with 15 bases between them. This CDR3 is 14 amino acids long. The CDR3 DNA is TGTGCCAGCACCCTGGGCAGGGGCACCTACGAGCAGTACTTC. It codes for CASTLGRGTYEQYF.

The V gene is TRBV4-3, the J gene TRBJ2-3, with D perhaps matching TRBD2 (6 bases). V lost 1 base, J lost 2 bases, and 16 bases lay in between. CDR1 and CDR2 (germline): LGHNA, YSLEER. The CDR3 covers 17 residues. CDR3 sequence: CASSQVSSAENTDTQYF. The CDR3 DNA reads as TGCGCCAGCAGCCAAGTGTCTAGCGCCGAGAACACAGATACGCAGTATTTT.

The chain employs TRBV30 and TRBJ1-2; D uncertain. This CDR3 contains 13 residues. CDR1 is GTSNPN and CDR2 is SVGIG in the germline V gene (reference sequence). The V end was cut by 2 bases, the J end by 3 bases, with 10 bases between. CDR3 in amino acids: CAWSPGRDYGYTF. The CDR3 bases are TGTGCCTGGAGTCCCGGGAGAGACTATGGCTACACCTTC.

This clonotype was seen more than once but under ten times. The V and J genes are TRBV6-5 and TRBJ1-1; unclear D gene. Germline V CDR1 and CDR2: MNHEY, SVGAGI. CDR3 length: 15 residues. V lost 5 bases and J 4 bases, leaving 17 bases between the germline ends. The chain's CDR3 is CASSLDTTYSTEAFF. CDR3 nucleotides: TGTGCCAGCAGTCTCGACACCACATACTCCACTGAAGCTTTCTTT.

The gene calls are TRBV7-9 and TRBJ1-2; D gene ambiguous. Germline CDR1 SEHNR, CDR2 FQNEAQ (reference sequence). The V and J ends lost 9 bases and 8 bases respectively, with 19 bases between them. The CDR3 contains 13 residues. As DNA, the CDR3 is TGTGCCAGTGACCGACCTAGCTCTAGCGGCTACACCTTC. Encoded protein: CASDRPSSSGYTF.

This clonotype was detected only a few times. The rearrangement joins TRBV12-3 or TRBV12-4 to TRBJ1-5; TRBD1 aligns across 8 bases. J was trimmed by 5 bases and V by 5 bases; bases with no gene match: 5. CDR3 length: 14 amino acids. CDR3 region: CASSRTGFDQPQHF. The CDR3 nucleotides read TGTGCCAGCAGTAGGACAGGGTTCGATCAGCCCCAGCATTTT.

The V gene is TRBV7-2, the J gene TRBJ1-1; no clear D. Germline CDR1 reads SGHTA; CDR2 reads FQGNSA. The V end lost 5 bases, the J end lost 4 bases, and 11 bases lay between the germline ends. This CDR3 comprises 13 residues. CDR3 sequence: CASSPPMSTEAFF. CDR3 nucleotides: TGTGCCAGCAGCCCCCCAATGTCCACTGAAGCTTTCTTT. The full variable domain, its missing parts supplied by reference TRBV7-2 and TRBJ1-1, is GAGVSQSPSNKVTEKGKDVELRCDPISGHTALYWYRQSLGQGLEFLIYFQGNSAPDKSGLPSDRFSAERTGGSVSTLTIQRTQQEDSAVYLCASSPPMSTEAFFGQGTRLTVV.